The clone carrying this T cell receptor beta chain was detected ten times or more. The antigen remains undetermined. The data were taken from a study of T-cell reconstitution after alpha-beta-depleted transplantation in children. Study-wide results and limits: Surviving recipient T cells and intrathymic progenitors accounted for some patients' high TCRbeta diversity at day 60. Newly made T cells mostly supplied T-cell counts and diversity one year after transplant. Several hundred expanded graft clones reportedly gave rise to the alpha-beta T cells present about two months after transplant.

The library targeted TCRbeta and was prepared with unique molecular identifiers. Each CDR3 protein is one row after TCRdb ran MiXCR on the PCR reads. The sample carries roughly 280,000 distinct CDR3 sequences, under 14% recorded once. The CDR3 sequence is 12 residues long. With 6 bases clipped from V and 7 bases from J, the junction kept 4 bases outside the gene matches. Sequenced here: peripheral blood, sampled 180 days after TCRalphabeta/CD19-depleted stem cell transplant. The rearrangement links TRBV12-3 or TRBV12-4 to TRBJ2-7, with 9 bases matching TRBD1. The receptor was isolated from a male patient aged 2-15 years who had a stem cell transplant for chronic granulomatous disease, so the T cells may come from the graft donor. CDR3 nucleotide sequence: TGTGCCAGCAGCCCGACAGGGGGGGAGCAGTACTTC. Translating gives CASSPTGGEQYF.